A single TCR beta chain is shown here with its context. Its target is not known. Libraries of TRB cDNA were made by 5' RACE and carried UMIs. TCRdb re-called the 5' RACE reads and catalogs CDR3 proteins one per entry, DNA excluded. In all, the sample yields under 60,000 distinct CDR3 sequences. This sample is drawn from a study of CXCR3-negative and CXCR3-positive naive CD8 T cells. Study-wide results and caveats: Once cells were cryopreserved, CXCR3 expression went down partly, and most assays used fresh PBMCs. Higher TRB CDR3 hydrophobicity marked CXCR3-positive naive cells relative to CXCR3-negative naive cells.

The CDR3 is 15 residues long. The germline CDR1 and CDR2 sequences are MDHEN and SYDVKM. The V and J genes are TRBV28 and TRBJ1-5; the D gene TCRdb calls, TRBD1, cannot be checked with no DNA. Sequenced sample: naive CXCR3+ CD8+ T cells from blood. This sample's subset: CD45RO-CCR7+CD27+CD95- naive CD8+ T cells expressing CXCR3 (TNR3+). The clonotype was recovered from a human donor in good health. Some clones in this sample may be carry-over from other donors' samples. The CDR3 reads CATWYGTGRDQPQHF. Filled out from reference TRBV28 and TRBJ1-5, the complete variable domain reads DVKVTQSSRYLVKRTGEKVFLECVQDMDHENMFWYRQDPGLGLRLIYFSYDVKMKEKGDIPEGYSVSREKKERFSLILESASTNQTSMYLCATWYGTGRDQPQHFGDGTRLSIL.